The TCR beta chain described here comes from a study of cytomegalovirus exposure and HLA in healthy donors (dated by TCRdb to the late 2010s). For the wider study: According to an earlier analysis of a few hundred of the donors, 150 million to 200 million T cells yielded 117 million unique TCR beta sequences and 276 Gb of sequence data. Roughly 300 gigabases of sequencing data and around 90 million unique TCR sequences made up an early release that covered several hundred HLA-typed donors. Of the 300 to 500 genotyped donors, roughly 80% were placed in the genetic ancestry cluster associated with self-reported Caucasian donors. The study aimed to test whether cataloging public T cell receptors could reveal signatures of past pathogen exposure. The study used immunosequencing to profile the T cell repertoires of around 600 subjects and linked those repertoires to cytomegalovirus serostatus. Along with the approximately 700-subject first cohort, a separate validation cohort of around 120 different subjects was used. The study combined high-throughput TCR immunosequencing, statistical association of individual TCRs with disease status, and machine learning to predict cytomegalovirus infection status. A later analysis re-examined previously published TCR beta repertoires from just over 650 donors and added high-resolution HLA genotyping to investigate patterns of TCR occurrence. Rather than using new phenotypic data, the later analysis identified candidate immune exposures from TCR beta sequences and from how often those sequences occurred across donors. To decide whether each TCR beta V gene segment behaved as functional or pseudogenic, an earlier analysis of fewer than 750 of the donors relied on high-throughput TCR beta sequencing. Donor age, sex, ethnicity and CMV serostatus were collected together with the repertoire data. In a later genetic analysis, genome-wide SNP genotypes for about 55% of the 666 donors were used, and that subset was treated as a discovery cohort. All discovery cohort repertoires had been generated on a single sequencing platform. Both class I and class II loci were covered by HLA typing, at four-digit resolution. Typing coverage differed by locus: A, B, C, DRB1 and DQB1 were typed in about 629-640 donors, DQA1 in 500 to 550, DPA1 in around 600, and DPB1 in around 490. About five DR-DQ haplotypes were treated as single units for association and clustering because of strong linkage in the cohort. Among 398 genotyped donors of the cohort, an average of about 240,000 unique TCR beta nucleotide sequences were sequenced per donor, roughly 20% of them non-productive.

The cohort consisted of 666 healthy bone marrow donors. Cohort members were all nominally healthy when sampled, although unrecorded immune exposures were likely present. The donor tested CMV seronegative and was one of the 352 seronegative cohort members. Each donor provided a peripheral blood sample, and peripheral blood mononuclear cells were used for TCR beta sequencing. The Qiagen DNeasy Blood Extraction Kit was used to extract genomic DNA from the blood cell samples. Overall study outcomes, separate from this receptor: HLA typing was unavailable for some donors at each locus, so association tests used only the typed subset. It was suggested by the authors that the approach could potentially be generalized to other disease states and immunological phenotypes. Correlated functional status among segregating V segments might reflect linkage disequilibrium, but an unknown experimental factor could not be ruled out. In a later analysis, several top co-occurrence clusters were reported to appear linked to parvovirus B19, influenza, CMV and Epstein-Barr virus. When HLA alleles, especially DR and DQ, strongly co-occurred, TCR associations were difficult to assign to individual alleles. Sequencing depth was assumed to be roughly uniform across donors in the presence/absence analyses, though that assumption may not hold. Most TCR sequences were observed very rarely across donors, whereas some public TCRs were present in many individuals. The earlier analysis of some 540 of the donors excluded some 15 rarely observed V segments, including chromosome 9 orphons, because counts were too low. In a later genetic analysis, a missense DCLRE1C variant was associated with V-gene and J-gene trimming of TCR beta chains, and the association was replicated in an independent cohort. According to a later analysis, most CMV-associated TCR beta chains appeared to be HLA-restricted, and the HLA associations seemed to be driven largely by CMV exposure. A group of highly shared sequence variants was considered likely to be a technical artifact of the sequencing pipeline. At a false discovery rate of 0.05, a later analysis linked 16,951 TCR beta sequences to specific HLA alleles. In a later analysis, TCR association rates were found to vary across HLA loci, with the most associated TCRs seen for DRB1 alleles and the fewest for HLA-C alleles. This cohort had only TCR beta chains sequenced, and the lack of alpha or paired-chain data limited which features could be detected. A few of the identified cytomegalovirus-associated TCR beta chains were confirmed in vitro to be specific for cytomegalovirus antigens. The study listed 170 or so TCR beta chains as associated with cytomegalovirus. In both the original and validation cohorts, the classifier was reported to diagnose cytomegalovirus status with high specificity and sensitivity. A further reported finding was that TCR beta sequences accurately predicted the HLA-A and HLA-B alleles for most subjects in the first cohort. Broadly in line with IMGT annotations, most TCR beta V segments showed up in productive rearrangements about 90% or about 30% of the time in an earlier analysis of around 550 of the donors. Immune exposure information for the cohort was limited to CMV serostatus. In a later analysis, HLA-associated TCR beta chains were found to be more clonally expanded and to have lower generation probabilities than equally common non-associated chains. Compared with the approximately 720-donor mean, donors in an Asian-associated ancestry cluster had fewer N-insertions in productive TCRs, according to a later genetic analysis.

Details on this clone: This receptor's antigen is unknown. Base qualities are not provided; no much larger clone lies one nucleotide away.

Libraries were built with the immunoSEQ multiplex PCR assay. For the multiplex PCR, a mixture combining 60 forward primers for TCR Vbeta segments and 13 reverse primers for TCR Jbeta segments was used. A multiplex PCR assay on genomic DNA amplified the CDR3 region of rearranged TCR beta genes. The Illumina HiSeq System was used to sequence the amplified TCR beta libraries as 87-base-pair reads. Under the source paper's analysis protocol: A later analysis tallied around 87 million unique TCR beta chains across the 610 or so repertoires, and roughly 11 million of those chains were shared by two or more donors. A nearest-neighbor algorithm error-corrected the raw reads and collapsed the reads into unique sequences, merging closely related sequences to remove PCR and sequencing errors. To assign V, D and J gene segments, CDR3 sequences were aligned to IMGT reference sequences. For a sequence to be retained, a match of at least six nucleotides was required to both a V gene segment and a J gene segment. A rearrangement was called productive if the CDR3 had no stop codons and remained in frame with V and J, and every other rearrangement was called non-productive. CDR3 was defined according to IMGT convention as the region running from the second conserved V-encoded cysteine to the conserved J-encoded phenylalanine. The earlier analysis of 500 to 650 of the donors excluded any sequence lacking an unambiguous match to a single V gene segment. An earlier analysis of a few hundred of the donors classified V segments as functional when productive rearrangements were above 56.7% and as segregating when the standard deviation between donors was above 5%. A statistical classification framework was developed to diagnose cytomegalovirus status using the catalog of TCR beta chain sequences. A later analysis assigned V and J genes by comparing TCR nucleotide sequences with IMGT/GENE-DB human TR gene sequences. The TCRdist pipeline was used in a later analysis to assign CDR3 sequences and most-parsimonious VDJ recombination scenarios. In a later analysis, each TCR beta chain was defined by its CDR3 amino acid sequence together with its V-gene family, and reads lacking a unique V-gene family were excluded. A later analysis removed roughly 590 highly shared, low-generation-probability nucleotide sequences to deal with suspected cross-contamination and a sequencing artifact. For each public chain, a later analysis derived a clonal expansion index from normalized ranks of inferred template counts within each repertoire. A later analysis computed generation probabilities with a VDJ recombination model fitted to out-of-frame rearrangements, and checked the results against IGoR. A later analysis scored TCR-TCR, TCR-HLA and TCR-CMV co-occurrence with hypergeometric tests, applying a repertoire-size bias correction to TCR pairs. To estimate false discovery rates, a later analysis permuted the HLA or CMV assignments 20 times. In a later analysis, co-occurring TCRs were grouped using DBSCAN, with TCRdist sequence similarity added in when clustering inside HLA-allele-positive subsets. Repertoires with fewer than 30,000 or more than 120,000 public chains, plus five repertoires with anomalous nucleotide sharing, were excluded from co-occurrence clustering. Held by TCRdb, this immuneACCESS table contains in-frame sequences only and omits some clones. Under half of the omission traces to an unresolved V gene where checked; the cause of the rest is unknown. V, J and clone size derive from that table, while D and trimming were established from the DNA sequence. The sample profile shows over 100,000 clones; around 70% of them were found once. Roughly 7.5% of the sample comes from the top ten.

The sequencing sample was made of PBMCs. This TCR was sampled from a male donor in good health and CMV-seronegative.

At the DNA level, the sequence is TGTGCCAGCAGTCAATCACCTCAGGGGGGCTATGGCTACACCTTC. Its translation is CASSQSPQGGYGYTF. The rearranged segments are TRBV28 and TRBJ1-2, and 7 bases in between align with TRBD1. Via the germline V gene, CDR1 is MDHEN and CDR2 SYDVKM. The CDR3 sequence holds 15 residues, the cysteine and phenylalanine included. The only DNA kept is the CDR3, 45 bases in frame from the first base. V and J are trimmed by 5 bases and 4 bases, and the gene matches miss 10 bases of the junction.